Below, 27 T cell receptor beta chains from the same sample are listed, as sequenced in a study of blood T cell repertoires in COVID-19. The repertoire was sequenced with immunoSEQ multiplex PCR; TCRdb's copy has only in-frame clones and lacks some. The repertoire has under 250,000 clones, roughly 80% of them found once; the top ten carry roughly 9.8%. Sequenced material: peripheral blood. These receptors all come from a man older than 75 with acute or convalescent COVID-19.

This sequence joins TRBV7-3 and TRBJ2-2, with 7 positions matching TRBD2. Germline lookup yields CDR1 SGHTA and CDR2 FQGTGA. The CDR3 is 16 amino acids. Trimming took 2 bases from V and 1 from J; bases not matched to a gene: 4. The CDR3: CASSLSIAGNTGELFF. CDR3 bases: TGTGCCAGCAGCTTATCGATAGCGGGGAACACCGGGGAGCTGTTTTTT.

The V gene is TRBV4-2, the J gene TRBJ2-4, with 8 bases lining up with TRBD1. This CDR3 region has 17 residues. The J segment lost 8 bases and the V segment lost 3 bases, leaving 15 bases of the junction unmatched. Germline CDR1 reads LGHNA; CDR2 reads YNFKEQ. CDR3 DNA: TGTGCCAGCAGCCAGAGGGGCGGACAGGGCCCTCGATACATTCAGTACTTC. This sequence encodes CASSQRGGQGPRYIQYF.

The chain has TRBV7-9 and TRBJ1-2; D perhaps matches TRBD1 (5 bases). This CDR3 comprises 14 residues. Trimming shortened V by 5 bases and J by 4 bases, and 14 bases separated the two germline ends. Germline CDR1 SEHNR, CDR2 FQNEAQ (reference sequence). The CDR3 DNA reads TGTGCCAGCAGCCGCCCTCAGGGCGCCTATGGCTACACCTTC. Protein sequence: CASSRPQGAYGYTF.

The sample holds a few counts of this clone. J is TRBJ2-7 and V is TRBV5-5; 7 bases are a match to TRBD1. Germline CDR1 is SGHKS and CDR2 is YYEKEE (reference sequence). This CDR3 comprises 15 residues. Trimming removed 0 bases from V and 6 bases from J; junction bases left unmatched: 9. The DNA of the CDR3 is TGTGCCAGCAGCTTGGGGCCCGACAGGGTGGGCGAGCAGTACTTC. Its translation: CASSLGPDRVGEQYF.

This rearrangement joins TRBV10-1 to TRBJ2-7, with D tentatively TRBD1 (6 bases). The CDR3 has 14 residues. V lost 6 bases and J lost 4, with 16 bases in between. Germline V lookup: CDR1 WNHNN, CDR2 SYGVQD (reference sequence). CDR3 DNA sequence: TGCGCCAGCAGCAGGGGACCCTCGAGATACGAGCAGTACTTC. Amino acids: CASSRGPSRYEQYF.

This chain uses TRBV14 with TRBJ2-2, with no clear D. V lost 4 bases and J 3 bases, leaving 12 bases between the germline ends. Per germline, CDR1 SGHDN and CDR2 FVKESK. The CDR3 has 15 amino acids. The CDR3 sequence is CASSPETIYTGELFF. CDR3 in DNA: TGTGCCAGCAGCCCAGAGACAATTTACACCGGGGAGCTGTTTTTT. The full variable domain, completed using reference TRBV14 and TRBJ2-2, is EAGVTQFPSHSVIEKGQTVTLRCDPISGHDNLYWYRRVMGKEIKFLLHFVKESKQDESGMPNNRFLAERTGGTYSTLKVQPAELEDSGVYFCASSPETIYTGELFFGEGSRLTVL.

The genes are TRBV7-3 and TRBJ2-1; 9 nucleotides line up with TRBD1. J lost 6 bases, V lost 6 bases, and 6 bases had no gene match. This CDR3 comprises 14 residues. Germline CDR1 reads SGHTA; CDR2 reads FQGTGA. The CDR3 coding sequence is TGTGCCAGCAGACCCGGGACAGGGACCAATGAGCAGTTCTTC. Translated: CASRPGTGTNEQFF. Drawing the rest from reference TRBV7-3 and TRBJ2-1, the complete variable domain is GAGVSQTPSNKVTEKGKYVELRCDPISGHTALYWYRQSLGQGPEFLIYFQGTGAADDSGLPNDRFFAVRPEGSVSTLKIQRTERGDSAVYLCASRPGTGTNEQFFGPGTRLTVL.

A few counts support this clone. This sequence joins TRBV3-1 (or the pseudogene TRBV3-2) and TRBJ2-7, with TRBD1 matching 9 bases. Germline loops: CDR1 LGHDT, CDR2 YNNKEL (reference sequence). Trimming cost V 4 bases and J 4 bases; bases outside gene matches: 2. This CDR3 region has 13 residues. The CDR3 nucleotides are TGTGCCAGCAGCCTGGGACAGGGTTACGAGCAGTACTTC. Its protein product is CASSLGQGYEQYF.

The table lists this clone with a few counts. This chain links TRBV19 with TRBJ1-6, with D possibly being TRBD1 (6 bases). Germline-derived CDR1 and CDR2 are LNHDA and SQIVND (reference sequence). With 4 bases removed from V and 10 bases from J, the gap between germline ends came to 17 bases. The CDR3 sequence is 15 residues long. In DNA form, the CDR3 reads TGTGCCAGTAGTAGGTCAGGGGACGGCTACTCACCCCTCCACTTT. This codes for CASSRSGDGYSPLHF.

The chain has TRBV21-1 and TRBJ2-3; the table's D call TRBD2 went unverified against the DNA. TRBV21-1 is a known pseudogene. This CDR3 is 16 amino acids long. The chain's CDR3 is CASSLKGRGGSDTQYF. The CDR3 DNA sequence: TGTGCCAGCAGTTTAAAGGGGAGGGGGGGCTCAGATACGCAGTATTTT.

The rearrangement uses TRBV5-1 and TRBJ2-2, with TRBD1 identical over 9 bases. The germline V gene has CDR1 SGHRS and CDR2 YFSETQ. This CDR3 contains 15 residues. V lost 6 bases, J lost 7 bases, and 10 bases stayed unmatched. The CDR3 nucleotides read TGCGCCAGCACCGAGGTACAGGGGGCGCGCGGGGAGCTGTTTTTT. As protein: CASTEVQGARGELFF.

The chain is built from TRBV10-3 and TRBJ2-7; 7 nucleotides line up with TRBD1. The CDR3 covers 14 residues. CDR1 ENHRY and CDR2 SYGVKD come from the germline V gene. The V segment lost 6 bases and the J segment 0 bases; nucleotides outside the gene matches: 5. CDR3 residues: CAISGQAGSYEQYF. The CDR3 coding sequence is TGTGCCATCAGCGGACAGGCAGGCTCCTACGAGCAGTACTTC.

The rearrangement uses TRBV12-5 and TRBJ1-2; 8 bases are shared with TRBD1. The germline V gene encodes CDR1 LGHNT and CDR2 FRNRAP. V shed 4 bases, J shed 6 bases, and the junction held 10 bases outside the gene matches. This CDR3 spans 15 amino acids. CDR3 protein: CASGSRTGMSDGYTF. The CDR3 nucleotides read TGTGCTAGTGGTTCCCGGACAGGGATGAGCGATGGCTACACCTTC.

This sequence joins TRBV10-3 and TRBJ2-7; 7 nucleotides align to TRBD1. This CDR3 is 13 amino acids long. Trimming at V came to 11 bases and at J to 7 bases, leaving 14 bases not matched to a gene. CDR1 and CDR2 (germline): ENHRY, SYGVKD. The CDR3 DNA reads TGTGCCGTCCAAGGGGGCCTCTTATCGGAGCAGTACTTC. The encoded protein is CAVQGGLLSEQYF.

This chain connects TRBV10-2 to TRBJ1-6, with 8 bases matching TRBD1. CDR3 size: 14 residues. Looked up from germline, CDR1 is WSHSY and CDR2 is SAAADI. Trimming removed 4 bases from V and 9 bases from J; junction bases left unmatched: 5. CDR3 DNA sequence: TGCGCCAGCAGTGGACAGGGGATCGGTTCACCCCTCCACTTT. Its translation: CASSGQGIGSPLHF.

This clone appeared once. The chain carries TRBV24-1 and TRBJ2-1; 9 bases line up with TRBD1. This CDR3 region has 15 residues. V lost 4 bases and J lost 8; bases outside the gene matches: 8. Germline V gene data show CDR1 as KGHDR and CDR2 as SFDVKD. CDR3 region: CATSETGTGRYEQFF. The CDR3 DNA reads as TGTGCCACCAGTGAAACAGGGACAGGGAGGTATGAGCAGTTCTTC.

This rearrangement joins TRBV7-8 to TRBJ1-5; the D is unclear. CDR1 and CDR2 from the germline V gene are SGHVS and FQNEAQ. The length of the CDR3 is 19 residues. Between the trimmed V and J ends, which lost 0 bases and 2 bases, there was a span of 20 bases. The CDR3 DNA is TGTGCCAGCAGCTTAGCGTATTCGGGCTTCCTCGGGGGCAATCAGCCCCAGCATTTT. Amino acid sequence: CASSLAYSGFLGGNQPQHF.

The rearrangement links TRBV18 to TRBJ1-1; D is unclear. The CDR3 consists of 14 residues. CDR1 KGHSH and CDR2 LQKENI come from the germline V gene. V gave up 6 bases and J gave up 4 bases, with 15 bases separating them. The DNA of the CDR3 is TGTGCCAGCTCCCCCGGAGGGAGAGGCACTGAAGCTTTCTTT. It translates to CASSPGGRGTEAFF.

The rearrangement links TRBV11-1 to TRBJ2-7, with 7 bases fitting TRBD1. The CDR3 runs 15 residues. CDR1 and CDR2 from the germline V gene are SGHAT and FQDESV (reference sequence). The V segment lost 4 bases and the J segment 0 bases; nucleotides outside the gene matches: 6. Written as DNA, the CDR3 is TGTGCCAGCAGCTCCTACGGGACAGCCTCCTACGAGCAGTACTTC. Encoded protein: CASSSYGTASYEQYF.

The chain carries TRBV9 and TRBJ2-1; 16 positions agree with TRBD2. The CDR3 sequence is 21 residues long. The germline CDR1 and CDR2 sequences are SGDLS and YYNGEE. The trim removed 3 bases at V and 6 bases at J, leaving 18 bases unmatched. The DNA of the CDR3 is TGTGCCAGCAGCGCCAGGACCATGACCGGGACTAGCGGGAGGGCCTTCAATGAGCAGTTCTTC. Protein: CASSARTMTGTSGRAFNEQFF. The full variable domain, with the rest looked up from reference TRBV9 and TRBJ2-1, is DSGVTQTPKHLITATGQRVTLRCSPRSGDLSVYWYQQSLDQGLQFLIQYYNGEERAKGNILERFSAQQFPDLHSELNLSSLELGDSALYFCASSARTMTGTSGRAFNEQFFGPGTRLTVL.

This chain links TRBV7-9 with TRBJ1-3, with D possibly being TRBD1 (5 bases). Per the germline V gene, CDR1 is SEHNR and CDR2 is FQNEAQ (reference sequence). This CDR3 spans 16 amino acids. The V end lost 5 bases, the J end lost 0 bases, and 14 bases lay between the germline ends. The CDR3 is CASSRLQVISGNTIYF. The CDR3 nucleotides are TGTGCCAGCAGCCGTCTACAGGTCATCTCTGGAAACACCATATATTTT. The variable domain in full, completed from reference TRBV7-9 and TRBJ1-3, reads DTGVSQNPRHKITKRGQNVTFRCDPISEHNRLYWYRQTLGQGPEFLTYFQNEAQLEKSRLLSDRFSAERPKGSFSTLEIQRTEQGDSAMYLCASSRLQVISGNTIYFGEGSWLTVV.

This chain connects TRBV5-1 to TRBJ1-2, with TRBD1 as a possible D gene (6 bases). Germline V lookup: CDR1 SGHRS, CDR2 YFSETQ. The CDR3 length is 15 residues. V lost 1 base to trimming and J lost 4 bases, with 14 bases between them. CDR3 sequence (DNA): TGCGCCAGCAGCTTGAAGGGGGACGGCCCCTATGGCTACACCTTC. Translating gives CASSLKGDGPYGYTF.

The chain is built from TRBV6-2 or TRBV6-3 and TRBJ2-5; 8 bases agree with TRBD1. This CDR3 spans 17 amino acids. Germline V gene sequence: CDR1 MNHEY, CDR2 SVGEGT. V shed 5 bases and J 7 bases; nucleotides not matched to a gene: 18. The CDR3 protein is CASSDGRGQGGRGTQYF. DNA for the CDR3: TGTGCCAGCAGTGACGGTCGAGGACAGGGAGGAAGAGGGACCCAGTACTTC.

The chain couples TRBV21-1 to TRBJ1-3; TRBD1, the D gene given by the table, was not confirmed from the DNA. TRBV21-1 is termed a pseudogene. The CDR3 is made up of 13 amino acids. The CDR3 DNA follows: TGTGCCAGCTATGACATCTCTGGAAACACCATATATTTT. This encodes CASYDISGNTIYF.

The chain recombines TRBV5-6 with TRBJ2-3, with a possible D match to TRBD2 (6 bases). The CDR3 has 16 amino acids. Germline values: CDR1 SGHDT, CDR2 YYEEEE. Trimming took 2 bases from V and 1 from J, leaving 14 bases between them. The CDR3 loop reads CASSFSGRGRTDTQYF. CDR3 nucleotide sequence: TGTGCCAGCAGCTTCTCGGGGCGGGGACGCACAGATACGCAGTATTTT. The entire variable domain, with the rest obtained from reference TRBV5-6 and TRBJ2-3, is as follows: DAGVTQSPTHLIKTRGQQVTLRCSPKSGHDTVSWYQQALGQGPQFIFQYYEEEERQRGNFPDRFSGHQFPNYSSELNVNALLLGDSALYLCASSFSGRGRTDTQYFGPGTRLTVL.

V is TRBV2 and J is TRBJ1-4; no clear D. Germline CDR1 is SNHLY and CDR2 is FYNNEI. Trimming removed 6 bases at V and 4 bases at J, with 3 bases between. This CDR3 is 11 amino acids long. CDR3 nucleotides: TGTGCCAGCAGCTATAATGAAAAACTGTTTTTT. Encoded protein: CASSYNEKLFF.

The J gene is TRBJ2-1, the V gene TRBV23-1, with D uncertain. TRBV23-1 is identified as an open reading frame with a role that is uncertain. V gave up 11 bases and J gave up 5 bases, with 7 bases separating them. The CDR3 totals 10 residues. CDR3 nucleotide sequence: TGCGCCGTCTCGGACAATGAGCAGTTCTTC. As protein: CAVSDNEQFF.